This T cell receptor beta chain was documented in a study of OX40 agonist ivuxolimab in advanced cancers. Study conclusions and caveats: Low normalized clonal expansion also occurred in some nonresponding patients.

Clones were read by immunoSEQ multiplex PCR, and TCRdb kept only the in-frame ones, dropping some. The sample shows 15,000 to 20,000 clones, 80% to 90% of them seen only once. Comments on this clone: The antigen is unknown. Germline and junction disagree at one end, which may indicate a read error.

Germline V gene lookup returns CDR1 MNHEY and CDR2 SMNVEV (reference sequence). The CDR3 totals 15 residues. The TCR was taken from an adult with an advanced solid tumor such as melanoma, head and neck, liver or kidney cancer. The rearrangement links TRBV27 to TRBJ1-1; 7 nucleotides align to TRBD1. Sequences were derived from CD4+ or CD8+ T cells sorted from blood, sampled in a trial of the OX40 agonist ivuxolimab. The CDR3 nucleotides are TGTGCCAGCCGACAGGGAGAGCTGGGTAACAGTGAAGCTTTCTTT. Translated: CASRQGELGNSEAFF.